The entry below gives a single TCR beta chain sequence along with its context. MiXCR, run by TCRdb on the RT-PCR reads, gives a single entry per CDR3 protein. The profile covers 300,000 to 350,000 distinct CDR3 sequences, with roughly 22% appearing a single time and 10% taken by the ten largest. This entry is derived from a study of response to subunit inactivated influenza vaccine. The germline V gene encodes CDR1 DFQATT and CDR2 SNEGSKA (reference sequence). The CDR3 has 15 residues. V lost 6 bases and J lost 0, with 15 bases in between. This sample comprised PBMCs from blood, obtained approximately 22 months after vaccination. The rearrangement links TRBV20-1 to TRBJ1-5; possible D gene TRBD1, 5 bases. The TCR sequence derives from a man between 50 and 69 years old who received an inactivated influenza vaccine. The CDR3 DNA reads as TGCAGTGCAACAGACGTAGGGGATAGCAATCAGCCCCAGCATTTT. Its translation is CSATDVGDSNQPQHF.